The 32 T cell receptor beta chains below were found in one sample sequenced in a study of CD8 T cells in ankylosing spondylitis. TCRdb redid the calling of the 5' RACE reads with MiXCR, one entry per CDR3 protein. The sample gives under 250,000 distinct CDR3 sequences, roughly a third of which show up once; around 4.2% is in the top ten. The material sequenced was blood, either unsorted or a sorted T cell fraction (not recorded which). All receptors derive from a male donor with ankylosing spondylitis or in good health (not recorded which).

The V gene is TRBV5-1, the J gene TRBJ2-7, with no clear D. This CDR3 is built from 11 residues. Germline V gene data show CDR1 as SGHRS and CDR2 as YFSETQ. Trimming took off 5 bases at V and 6 bases at J, with 9 bases between the two ends. In DNA, the CDR3 is TGCGCCAGCAGGAAGGGATCCGAGCAGTACTTC. It translates to CASRKGSEQYF. Complete variable domain (other parts from reference TRBV5-1 and TRBJ2-7): KAGVTQTPRYLIKTRGQQVTLSCSPISGHRSVSWYQQTPGQGLQFLFEYFSETQRNKGNFPGRFSGRQFSNSRSEMNVSTLELGDSALYLCASRKGSEQYFGPGTRLTVT.

This clonotype has just a few counts. This rearrangement joins TRBV20-1 to TRBJ1-1; D gene ambiguous. The CDR3 spans 14 residues. Germline CDR1 DFQATT, CDR2 SNEGSKA (reference sequence). Trimming cost V 6 bases and J 1 base, with 15 bases left between them. In DNA, the CDR3 is TGCAGTGCCCGCTCTGTTGAATCGAACACTGAAGCTTTCTTT. Its translation: CSARSVESNTEAFF.

In the case of this clonotype: Compared with germline, one end of the junction differs, possibly owing to a read error. The genes are TRBV6-4 and TRBJ2-3, with 11 bases that match TRBD2. Germline CDR1 reads MRHNA; CDR2 reads SNTAGT. CDR3 length: 18 amino acids. CDR3 DNA: TGTGCCAGCAGCGACTCTAGCGGGGGGCCCGACCTAGGAGATACGCAGTATTTT. Amino acids: CASSDSSGGPDLGDTQYF.

This clonotype was counted a few times. This chain uses TRBV20-1 with TRBJ2-7; D remains unclear. V was cut by 7 bases and J by 0 bases, with 7 bases left in between. CDR3 length: 11 amino acids. Germline assignment: CDR1 DFQATT and CDR2 SNEGSKA (reference sequence). CDR3 coding DNA: TGCAGTGGAGAGGACTCCTACGAGCAGTACTTC. As protein: CSGEDSYEQYF.

V is TRBV20-1 and J is TRBJ2-1; D is perhaps TRBD1 or TRBD2 (5 bases each). V was clipped by 0 bases and J by 5 bases, with 17 bases between them. The CDR3 is 16 residues long. Germline CDR1 DFQATT, CDR2 SNEGSKA (reference sequence). As DNA, the CDR3 is TGCAGTGCTAGAGAGAATAGGGGACCCGGTAACAATGAGCAGTTCTTC. Amino acid sequence: CSARENRGPGNNEQFF.

This clonotype was detected a few times. The chain recombines TRBV5-6 with TRBJ1-1, with D hard to call. The CDR3 loop spans 16 amino acids. Germline CDR1 reads SGHDT; CDR2 reads YYEEEE. Trimming took 7 bases from V and 1 from J, leaving 20 bases between them. The DNA of the CDR3 is TGTGCCAGCCGAATCAGTCCGCGTCCTTCGAACACTGAAGCTTTCTTT. Its translation is CASRISPRPSNTEAFF.

This chain links TRBV16 with TRBJ1-5; no clear D. V was clipped by 0 bases and J by 6 bases, with 9 bases between them. The germline V gene encodes CDR1 KGHSY and CDR2 FQNENV. The CDR3 sequence is 14 residues long. CDR3 sequence reads: CASSQSPRSQPQHF. Written as DNA, the CDR3 is TGTGCCAGCAGCCAATCCCCACGGTCTCAGCCCCAGCATTTT. Looking up the rest from reference TRBV16 and TRBJ1-5 gives the full variable domain: GEEVAQTPKHLVRGEGQKAKLYCAPIKGHSYVFWYQQVLKNEFKFLISFQNENVFDETGMPKERFSAKCLPNSPCSLEIQATKLEDSAVYFCASSQSPRSQPQHFGDGTRLSIL.

The rearrangement uses TRBV4-1 and TRBJ2-1; D perhaps matches TRBD1 (6 bases). The germline V and J ends were trimmed by 4 bases and 5 bases, with 18 bases remaining between them. This CDR3 spans 16 amino acids. CDR1 MGHRA and CDR2 YSYEKL come from the germline V gene. The CDR3 is CASSLYGGRTNNEQFF. CDR3 coding DNA: TGCGCCAGCAGCCTCTATGGGGGCCGGACGAACAATGAGCAGTTCTTC.

This clonotype was detected only a few times. This chain links TRBV20-1 with TRBJ2-7; 9 nucleotides line up with TRBD1. CDR1 is DFQATT and CDR2 is SNEGSKA in the germline V gene (reference sequence). After removal of 6 bases from V and 3 bases from J, the junction contained 9 bases not matched to a gene. The CDR3 runs 14 residues. Written as DNA, the CDR3 is TGCAGTGCAGTTAAACAGGGGGCGGTCTACGAGCAGTACTTC. Encoded protein: CSAVKQGAVYEQYF.

This chain links TRBV20-1 with TRBJ2-7, with D tentatively TRBD1 or TRBD2 (5 bases each). The ends were cut back, 7 bases at V and 0 bases at J, with 19 bases in the middle. Germline V gene lookup returns CDR1 DFQATT and CDR2 SNEGSKA (reference sequence). The CDR3 totals 15 residues. The CDR3 nucleotides are TGCAGTGTGCCGGTTTTGATGGGGGACTCCTACGAGCAGTACTTC. As protein: CSVPVLMGDSYEQYF.

The chain recombines TRBV20-1 with TRBJ2-5; D possibly corresponds to TRBD1 (6 bases). Looked up from germline, CDR1 is DFQATT and CDR2 is SNEGSKA (reference sequence). Trimming left V 0 bases short and J 5 bases short, with 19 bases between. CDR3 length: 16 residues. CDR3 coding DNA: TGCAGTGCTAGAGATTTAATACAGGGTTCTGGGGAGACCCAGTACTTC. This encodes CSARDLIQGSGETQYF.

The chain has TRBV6-1 and TRBJ1-5; D is perhaps TRBD1 (6 bases). V lost 7 bases, J lost 7 bases, and 17 bases lay in between. Germline lookup yields CDR1 MNHNS and CDR2 SASEGT. This CDR3 contains 14 residues. CDR3 amino acids: CASIRDIGRQPQHF. In nucleotides, the CDR3 is TGTGCCAGCATTCGGGACATTGGGAGGCAGCCCCAGCATTTT.

V is TRBV5-1 and J is TRBJ2-7; no firm D call. Germline loops: CDR1 SGHRS, CDR2 YFSETQ. This CDR3 is built from 14 residues. Trimming took 0 bases from V and 1 from J, leaving 8 bases between them. DNA of the CDR3: TGCGCCAGCAGCTTGGGGCCCGCTTCCTACGAGCAGTACTTC. Translated: CASSLGPASYEQYF.

This clonotype was found a few times. The chain joins TRBV4-1 to TRBJ2-3; possibly TRBD1 for D (5 bases). Trimming pared 1 base from V and 2 bases from J, leaving 10 bases between. The CDR3 totals 15 residues. CDR1 and CDR2 from the germline V gene are MGHRA and YSYEKL. Written as DNA, the CDR3 is TGCGCCAGCAGCCAAGGGAAGGGGCACACAGATACGCAGTATTTT. Its protein product is CASSQGKGHTDTQYF.

The chain combines TRBV7-2 with TRBJ2-3; tentatively, D is TRBD2 (5 bases). This CDR3 has 14 amino acids. CDR1 and CDR2 from the germline V gene are SGHTA and FQGNSA. Trimming left V 2 bases short and J 6 bases short, with 12 bases between. The CDR3 loop reads CASSLIGMRDTQYF. CDR3 nucleotides: TGTGCCAGCAGCTTAATCGGGATGAGGGATACGCAGTATTTT.

This clonotype appeared a few times. V gene TRBV5-1 combines with J gene TRBJ2-5; D unclear. The CDR3 consists of 13 residues. The germline V and J ends were trimmed by 0 bases and 7 bases, with 10 bases remaining between them. Germline CDR1 SGHRS, CDR2 YFSETQ. CDR3: CASSLASGGTQYF. As DNA, the CDR3 is TGCGCCAGCAGCTTGGCCTCCGGTGGGACCCAGTACTTC.

The sample holds a few counts of this clonotype. CDR3 in amino acids: CASSSPDTPAGNTIYF. In DNA, the CDR3 is TGTGCCAGCAGCTCCCCGGACACGCCGGCAGGAAACACCATATATTTT. The rearrangement joins TRBV12-3 or TRBV12-4 to TRBJ1-3; tentative D call: TRBD1 (5 bases). This CDR3 comprises 16 residues. Trimming stripped 6 bases from V and 4 bases from J, with 19 bases between.

This chain links TRBV15 with TRBJ2-3, with 10 bases that match TRBD1. The J segment lost 1 base and the V segment lost 0 bases, leaving 4 bases of the junction unmatched. CDR1 is LNHNV, CDR2 YYDKDF, per germline (reference sequence). This CDR3 region has 17 residues. The CDR3, as DNA: TGTGCCACCAGCAGAGAACCCGGGACAGGGGGCACAGATACGCAGTATTTT. Translated, it gives CATSREPGTGGTDTQYF.

This clonotype was seen a few times. The chain couples TRBV12-3 or TRBV12-4 to TRBJ2-7, with 9 positions matching TRBD1. J was trimmed by 5 bases and V by 9 bases; bases with no gene match: 8. The CDR3 contains 13 residues. The CDR3 region is CASQQGAQNEQYF. CDR3 nucleotides: TGTGCCAGTCAACAGGGGGCGCAGAACGAGCAGTACTTC.

The V call is TRBV28, the J call TRBJ2-7; D perhaps matches TRBD1 (6 bases). This CDR3 is 18 amino acids long. Germline V gives CDR1 MDHEN, CDR2 SYDVKM. Deletions cut 5 bases from V and 2 bases from J, with 25 bases between. CDR3 sequence: CASSTDSSARPTAYEQYF. The CDR3, as DNA: TGTGCCAGCAGTACGGACAGTTCTGCCCGTCCCACCGCCTACGAGCAGTACTTC.

This clonotype was observed a few times. This chain links TRBV4-1 with TRBJ2-1, with D possibly TRBD1 on 5 matching bases. CDR3 size: 14 residues. The germline gives CDR1 MGHRA, CDR2 YSYEKL. Deletions cut 1 base from V and 2 bases from J, with 6 bases between. In nucleotides, the CDR3 is TGCGCCAGCAGCCAAGTCAGGGCCTACAATGAGCAGTTCTTC. Encoded protein: CASSQVRAYNEQFF.

In nucleotides, the CDR3 is TGTGCCAGCAGCCTCCCCCGGTCCAGCACTGAAGCTTTCTTT. Translation gives CASSLPRSSTEAFF. J is TRBJ1-1 and V is TRBV7-9; D unclear. Germline V lookup: CDR1 SEHNR, CDR2 FQNEAQ (reference sequence). This CDR3 comprises 14 residues. V was pared by 5 bases and J by 4 bases, with 14 bases between. The full variable domain, rest sourced from reference TRBV7-9 and TRBJ1-1, is DTGVSQNPRHKITKRGQNVTFRCDPISEHNRLYWYRQTLGQGPEFLTYFQNEAQLEKSRLLSDRFSAERPKGSFSTLEIQRTEQGDSAMYLCASSLPRSSTEAFFGQGTRLTVV.

J is TRBJ2-3 and V is TRBV12-3 or TRBV12-4; D not certain. The CDR3 is made up of 12 amino acids. Trimming pared 6 bases from V and 3 bases from J, leaving 7 bases between. The CDR3 DNA follows: TGTGCCAGCAGGGGGATAACAGATACGCAGTATTTT. Residues: CASRGITDTQYF.

The genes are TRBV4-1 and TRBJ1-1; D uncertain. V lost 4 bases and J 0 bases, leaving 9 bases between the germline ends. The CDR3 extends over 14 amino acids. The germline CDR1 and CDR2 sequences are MGHRA and YSYEKL. CDR3 sequence (DNA): TGCGCCAGCAGCCGCGTCCAGATGAACACTGAAGCTTTCTTT. Protein sequence: CASSRVQMNTEAFF.

As for this clonotype: Germline is not matched at one junction end, which may reflect a read error. The rearrangement joins TRBV9 to TRBJ2-1; D is unclear. The CDR3 covers 14 residues. The germline gives CDR1 SGDLS, CDR2 YYNGEE. The CDR3 reads CASSDTPSFNEQFF. The DNA of the CDR3 is TGTGCCAGCAGCGATACTCCCTCCTTCAATGAGCAGTTCTTC.

The chain carries TRBV24-1 and TRBJ2-5, with a weak D call TRBD2 (7 bases). Trimming took 3 bases from V and 5 from J, leaving 15 bases between them. This CDR3 comprises 15 residues. Germline lookup yields CDR1 KGHDR and CDR2 SFDVKD. The CDR3 is CATSDPRGAGETQYF. The CDR3 nucleotides read TGTGCCACCAGTGATCCTCGGGGGGCCGGGGAGACCCAGTACTTC.

The rearrangement joins TRBV10-2 to TRBJ2-7, with 14 bases identical to TRBD2. Germline trimming cut 3 bases from V and 2 bases from J; bases unmatched to any gene: 15. The germline CDR1 and CDR2 sequences are WSHSY and SAAADI. The CDR3 is made up of 20 amino acids. As DNA, the CDR3 is TGCGCCAGCAGTGACCCCAGTGCCAAAGGGACTAGCGGGGGAGCCTACGAGCAGTACTTC. Translation: CASSDPSAKGTSGGAYEQYF.

Only a few counts were recorded for this clonotype. This chain connects TRBV6-1 to TRBJ1-6; 8 nucleotides agree with TRBD1. V lost 4 bases, J lost 9 bases, and 14 bases stayed unmatched. The CDR3 loop spans 17 amino acids. The germline gives CDR1 MNHNS, CDR2 SASEGT. CDR3 sequence (DNA): TGTGCCAGCAGTGCCGCCAACAGGGGGATATTCGGTTCACCCCTCCACTTT. It encodes CASSAANRGIFGSPLHF.

This clonotype was seen more than once but under ten times. V gene TRBV28 combines with J gene TRBJ1-1, with 10 bases aligning to TRBD1. With 10 bases clipped from V and 0 bases from J, the junction kept 11 bases outside the gene matches. The CDR3 length is 16 residues. The germline V gene encodes CDR1 MDHEN and CDR2 SYDVKM. CDR3 sequence reads: CATGRQGAHMNTEAFF. CDR3 sequence (DNA): TGTGCCACCGGGAGACAGGGGGCTCACATGAACACTGAAGCTTTCTTT.

The rearrangement links TRBV6-1 to TRBJ2-6; TRBD1 might be the D (6 bases). The CDR3 has 16 amino acids. The germline V gene encodes CDR1 MNHNS and CDR2 SASEGT. V dropped 6 bases and J dropped 3 bases, with 15 bases sitting between them. The CDR3: CASRGKQGGGANVLTF. CDR3 sequence (DNA): TGTGCCAGCAGGGGAAAACAGGGTGGTGGGGCCAACGTCCTGACTTTC.

This clonotype was counted only a few times. CDR3 bases: TGTGCCAGCAGAGAGGGGGGGCGGGAGACCCAGTACTTC. Translation: CASREGGRETQYF. The V call is TRBV6-1, the J call TRBJ2-5, with D perhaps TRBD2 (7 bases). This CDR3 spans 13 amino acids. V gave up 6 bases and J gave up 5 bases, with 13 bases separating them. Germline V gene lookup returns CDR1 MNHNS and CDR2 SASEGT.

V is TRBV3-1 and J is TRBJ1-3, with D uncertain. This CDR3 region has 15 residues. Between the trimmed V and J ends, which lost 4 bases and 0 bases, there was a span of 10 bases. Germline V lookup: CDR1 LGHDT, CDR2 YNNKEL (reference sequence). The DNA of the CDR3 is TGTGCCAGCAGCCGTATAAGAAACTCTGGAAACACCATATATTTT. This codes for CASSRIRNSGNTIYF.